One sample yielded the 27 T cell receptor beta chains listed below, sequenced in a study of low-dose radiotherapy and immunotherapy resistance in tumors (dated by TCRdb to between 2021 and 2022). The sample was run on an Illumina HiSeq 2500. Superscript III and a set of TRAV- and TRBV-specific primers were used to synthesize first-strand cDNA, so that both TCRalpha and TCRbeta chains were covered. An approximately 20-cycle PCR with Phusion amplified the TCRs, pairing a constant-region primer with the adapter that was attached to the V primers. TCRdb cleaned the public reads at Q25 with fastp, built clones with MiXCR and kept in-frame beta chains. Rows merge per CDR3 protein into single entries with the most common DNA and genes. For this sample the table gives 80,000 to 90,000 distinct CDR3 sequences, of which 15% to 20% were detected only once. The top ten constitute 2.8% of the sample. Sample time point, as interpreted from the label and publication: before trial treatment.

This sample comprised PBMCs, obtained before treatment. All receptors derive from a male donor with prostate cancer.

V and J are TRBV12-3 or TRBV12-4 and TRBJ2-5; D is undetermined. The V and J ends lost 4 bases and 0 bases respectively, with 9 bases between them. The CDR3 sequence is 14 residues long. The CDR3 region is CASSSLSYQETQYF. Here the CDR3 DNA reads TGTGCCAGCAGTTCCCTGTCCTACCAAGAGACCCAGTACTTC.

In its sample, this clonotype was seen many times. CDR3: CASSTDPGNTGELFF. The CDR3 DNA is TGTGCCAGCAGTACTGACCCCGGAAACACCGGGGAGCTGTTTTTT. This chain connects TRBV6-2 or TRBV6-3 to TRBJ2-2, with D unresolved. The germline V gene has CDR1 MNHEY and CDR2 SVGEGT. The CDR3 has 15 residues. V dropped 5 bases and J dropped 2 bases, with 12 bases sitting between them.

This clonotype was seen many times. The rearrangement links TRBV2 to TRBJ2-7, with a weak D call TRBD2 (5 bases). Germline V gene data show CDR1 as SNHLY and CDR2 as FYNNEI. The V end lost 5 bases, the J end lost 2 bases, and 22 bases lay between the germline ends. The CDR3 contains 17 residues. CDR3 protein: CASSLEGLGIRAYEQYF. The CDR3 DNA reads as TGTGCCAGCAGTTTAGAGGGTTTGGGTATTCGGGCCTACGAGCAGTACTTC.

The table lists this clonotype with many counts. CDR3 sequence: CASSVNRDRNTGELFF. CDR3 nucleotide sequence: TGTGCCAGCAGTGTGAACCGGGACAGGAACACCGGGGAGCTGTTTTTT. The chain uses TRBV6-1 and TRBJ2-2, with TRBD1 identical over 7 bases. The CDR3 loop spans 16 amino acids. J lost 1 base, V lost 4 bases, and 6 bases had no gene match. In germline, CDR1 is MNHNS, CDR2 SASEGT.

This clonotype was seen at least ten times. This sequence joins TRBV3-1 and TRBJ2-3; no firm D call. The CDR3 spans 12 residues. Germline CDR1 reads LGHDT; CDR2 reads YNNKEL (reference sequence). The V and J ends lost 0 bases and 2 bases respectively, with 0 bases between them. The CDR3 reads CASSQDTDTQYF. For the CDR3, the DNA is TGTGCCAGCAGCCAAGACACAGATACGCAGTATTTT.

In this sample, this clonotype turned up a few times. The chain couples TRBV5-1 to TRBJ2-3; D gene ambiguous. V dropped 4 bases and J dropped 6 bases, with 15 bases sitting between them. Germline V gene sequence: CDR1 SGHRS, CDR2 YFSETQ. This CDR3 comprises 14 residues. In DNA, the CDR3 is TGCGCCAGCAGCCTAAGCTCGGGTGGTGATACGCAGTATTTT. This encodes CASSLSSGGDTQYF. The entire variable domain, with the rest obtained from reference TRBV5-1 and TRBJ2-3, is as follows: KAGVTQTPRYLIKTRGQQVTLSCSPISGHRSVSWYQQTPGQGLQFLFEYFSETQRNKGNFPGRFSGRQFSNSRSEMNVSTLELGDSALYLCASSLSSGGDTQYFGPGTRLTVL.

The chain joins TRBV6-2 or TRBV6-3 to TRBJ2-1, with D possibly matching TRBD2 (6 bases). Trimming left V 4 bases short and J 10 bases short, with 11 bases between. This CDR3 has 12 residues. Germline-derived CDR1 and CDR2 are MNHEY and SVGEGT. Here the CDR3 reads CASSSVGGEQFF. The CDR3 coding sequence is TGTGCCAGCAGTTCTGTGGGGGGAGAGCAGTTCTTC.

This clonotype has at least ten counts. DNA for the CDR3: TGTGCCATCAGTGAGCTGCTAAGTACCGGGACTAGTCTGGAGACCCAGTACTTC. Translating it yields CAISELLSTGTSLETQYF. The chain employs TRBV10-3 and TRBJ2-5, with 8 bases fitting TRBD2. Germline V CDR1 and CDR2: ENHRY, SYGVKD. The CDR3 is 18 amino acids. Trimming cost V 2 bases and J 5 bases; bases outside gene matches: 16.

Ten or more counts support this clonotype. The rearrangement joins TRBV29-1 to TRBJ2-5; tentative D call: TRBD2 (7 bases). Trimming removed 5 bases from V and 7 bases from J, with 17 bases in between. CDR3 length equals 13 residues. CDR1 and CDR2 (germline): SQVTM, ANQGSEA. The CDR3 spells CSVRRGGGRTQYF. The CDR3 DNA reads as TGCAGCGTTCGTAGGGGCGGGGGCAGGACCCAGTACTTC.

This clonotype showed up many times. This rearrangement joins TRBV12-3 or TRBV12-4 to TRBJ1-6, with a weak D call TRBD1 (5 bases). CDR3 length equals 13 residues. V dropped 5 bases and J dropped 5 bases, with 7 bases sitting between them. The DNA for the CDR3 is TGTGCCAGCAGTCTAGGGGATAATTCACCCCTCCACTTT. Protein sequence: CASSLGDNSPLHF.

This clonotype was seen many times. V and J are TRBV20-1 and TRBJ1-3; tentative D call: TRBD1 (6 bases). This CDR3 has 16 residues. From germline, CDR1 is DFQATT and CDR2 SNEGSKA (reference sequence). With 6 bases removed from V and 3 bases from J, the gap between germline ends came to 21 bases. CDR3 sequence: CSALLLTGMSGNTIYF. For the CDR3, the DNA is TGCAGTGCCCTACTATTAACAGGGATGAGTGGAAACACCATATATTTT.

The table lists this clonotype with a few counts. The V gene is TRBV15, the J gene TRBJ1-2; D not resolved. The CDR3 totals 15 residues. The V gene's germline CDR1 is LNHNV and CDR2 YYDKDF (reference sequence). Trimming removed 0 bases at V and 4 bases at J, with 12 bases between. The DNA for the CDR3 is TGTGCCACCAGCAGAGAGGGCAGCCTTCCCTATGGCTACACCTTC. Translation: CATSREGSLPYGYTF.

Of note for this clonotype: A far larger clone lies a single base away; this is likely a read error. This chain connects TRBV6-2 or TRBV6-3 to TRBJ2-7; 7 positions match TRBD2. Trimming cost V 2 bases and J 7 bases; bases outside gene matches: 11. Germline lookup yields CDR1 MNHEY and CDR2 SVGEGT. This CDR3 contains 15 residues. The CDR3 loop reads CASSYRGEAGHEQYF. CDR3 sequence (DNA): TGTGCCAGCAGTTACCGGGGCGAAGCGGGGCATGAGCAGTACTTC.

In its sample, this clonotype was seen many times. This rearrangement joins TRBV20-1 to TRBJ1-1; TRBD1 matches 7 bases. V lost 5 bases, J lost 3 bases, and 9 bases stayed unmatched. The CDR3 runs 14 residues. Germline loops: CDR1 DFQATT, CDR2 SNEGSKA (reference sequence). CDR3 sequence reads: CSAPQPGGHTEAFF. Here the CDR3 DNA reads TGCAGTGCTCCTCAACCAGGGGGGCACACTGAAGCTTTCTTT.

In this sample, this clonotype turned up many times. V gene TRBV18 combines with J gene TRBJ1-2; no reliable D call. V was clipped by 6 bases and J by 5 bases, with 16 bases between them. CDR1 and CDR2 (germline): KGHSH, LQKENI. The length of the CDR3 is 14 residues. Written as DNA, the CDR3 is TGTGCCAGCTCCCTGGGCCCTGCGGAGTATGGCTACACCTTC. It codes for CASSLGPAEYGYTF.

This clonotype was observed at least ten times. V is TRBV7-2 and J is TRBJ2-3; D unclear. This CDR3 has 17 amino acids. CDR1 is SGHTA, CDR2 FQGNSA, per germline. The ends were cut back, 3 bases at V and 3 bases at J, with 19 bases in the middle. CDR3 DNA: TGTGCCAGCAGCTTTAGGCCCCTTACCAGTCAGACAGATACGCAGTATTTT. Translation: CASSFRPLTSQTDTQYF.

In DNA, the CDR3 is TGCAGTGCTAGCGCTGCGGCGGGCGGGGGGGTATACACAGATACGCAGTATTTT. Translating it yields CSASAAAGGGVYTDTQYF. The chain is built from TRBV20-1 and TRBJ2-3; 9 bases fit TRBD2. V was pared by 3 bases and J by 2 bases, with 15 bases of the junction left unmatched. The CDR3 has 18 residues. CDR1 DFQATT and CDR2 SNEGSKA come from the germline V gene (reference sequence).

A note on this clonotype: This likely traces to a read error, being one base from a far larger clone. The rearrangement joins TRBV20-1 to TRBJ2-7; D gene uncertain. Between the trimmed V and J ends, which lost 2 bases and 7 bases, there was a span of 18 bases. Germline V lookup: CDR1 DFQATT, CDR2 SNEGSKA (reference sequence). There are 14 residues in the CDR3. The CDR3 sequence: CSARKDRTYNEQYF. DNA for the CDR3: TGCAGTGCTAGAAAGGACCGTACCTACAATGAGCAGTACTTC.

This clonotype has ten or more counts. The chain recombines TRBV11-3 with TRBJ2-5; D is unresolved. Germline V lookup: CDR1 SGHNT, CDR2 YENEEA. V shed 8 bases and J shed 1 base, with 11 bases lying between them. This CDR3 is 13 amino acids long. The CDR3 DNA follows: TGTGCCAGCGCAGTCGGTGGCCAAGAGACCCAGTACTTC. Translation gives CASAVGGQETQYF.

This clonotype showed up many times. The rearrangement links TRBV12-3 or TRBV12-4 to TRBJ2-1; TRBD2 aligns across 8 bases. The CDR3 sequence is 15 residues long. The V gene end was trimmed by 2 bases and the J gene end by 7 bases; junction bases not matched to a gene: 7. CDR3 nucleotide sequence: TGTGCCAGCAGTTTATCGGGGGGGCCGGGGAATGAGCAGTTCTTC. Amino acids: CASSLSGGPGNEQFF.

This clonotype was picked up many times. This chain links TRBV7-9 with TRBJ2-7; D gene uncertain. CDR1 and CDR2 from the germline V gene are SEHNR and FQNEAQ (reference sequence). This CDR3 has 13 amino acids. V lost 5 bases and J 6 bases, leaving 14 bases between the germline ends. CDR3 DNA sequence: TGTGCCAGCAGCCCCAACCAACATAGCGAGCAGTACTTC. Amino acids: CASSPNQHSEQYF.

In its sample, this clonotype was seen a few times. The chain recombines TRBV5-6 with TRBJ2-7, with D perhaps TRBD1 or TRBD2 (5 bases each). The germline gives CDR1 SGHDT, CDR2 YYEEEE. This CDR3 has 14 residues. V lost 4 bases, J lost 6 bases, and 17 bases lay in between. The CDR3 sequence: CASSAGALSTEQYF. The CDR3 nucleotides read TGTGCCAGCAGCGCCGGGGCCCTCTCCACCGAGCAGTACTTC.

This clonotype was recorded at least ten times. V and J are TRBV5-1 and TRBJ2-3, with D perhaps given as TRBD1 or TRBD2 (5 bases each). The CDR3 is 15 residues long. Trimming cost V 0 bases and J 2 bases, with 10 bases left between them. Per germline, CDR1 SGHRS and CDR2 YFSETQ. This chain's CDR3 is CASSLEEGITDTQYF. The DNA of the CDR3 is TGCGCCAGCAGCTTGGAAGAGGGGATCACAGATACGCAGTATTTT. The full variable domain, with the rest looked up from reference TRBV5-1 and TRBJ2-3, is KAGVTQTPRYLIKTRGQQVTLSCSPISGHRSVSWYQQTPGQGLQFLFEYFSETQRNKGNFPGRFSGRQFSNSRSEMNVSTLELGDSALYLCASSLEEGITDTQYFGPGTRLTVL.

The genes are TRBV18 and TRBJ2-5; no firm D call. The length of the CDR3 is 13 residues. V shed 4 bases and J shed 1 base, with 7 bases lying between them. Germline assignment: CDR1 KGHSH and CDR2 LQKENI. In nucleotides, the CDR3 is TGTGCCAGCTCACACCCGGGCCAAGAGACCCAGTACTTC. Residues: CASSHPGQETQYF. Variable domain in full (rest from reference TRBV18 and TRBJ2-5): NAGVMQNPRHLVRRRGQEARLRCSPMKGHSHVYWYRQLPEEGLKFMVYLQKENIIDESGMPKERFSAEFPKEGPSILRIQQVVRGDSAAYFCASSHPGQETQYFGPGTRLLVL.

This clonotype was observed at least ten times. The chain combines TRBV11-2 with TRBJ2-5, with 7 bases fitting TRBD1. V lost 5 bases, J lost 0 bases, and 6 bases stayed unmatched. This CDR3 contains 15 residues. Germline loops: CDR1 SGHAT, CDR2 FQNNGV. In nucleotides, the CDR3 is TGTGCCAGCAGCCTACTAGACAGGGACCAAGAGACCCAGTACTTC. Amino acids: CASSLLDRDQETQYF.

There are many counts of this clonotype. The chain uses TRBV7-9 and TRBJ2-7; D is possibly TRBD1 (6 bases). The germline V and J ends were trimmed by 5 bases and 3 bases, with 17 bases remaining between them. This CDR3 spans 15 amino acids. The germline V gene has CDR1 SEHNR and CDR2 FQNEAQ (reference sequence). The CDR3 bases are TGTGCCAGCAGCCCAAGCCCATGGGACAACTACGAGCAGTACTTC. This gives the protein CASSPSPWDNYEQYF.

This clonotype was seen ten or more times. This chain links TRBV7-2 with TRBJ2-2; possible D gene TRBD2, 5 bases. The V end lost 5 bases, the J end lost 3 bases, and 10 bases lay between the germline ends. CDR1 and CDR2 from the germline V gene are SGHTA and FQGNSA. This CDR3 region has 14 residues. CDR3: CASSRNGDTGELFF. CDR3 DNA: TGTGCCAGCAGCCGCAACGGGGACACCGGGGAGCTGTTTTTT.